Here is one T cell receptor beta chain with its context. No cognate antigen has been identified for it. No per-base quality is available; no much larger clone lies one base away. The sample originates from a study of blood T cell repertoires in COVID-19 (dated by TCRdb to the early 2020s). Context from the whole study: Samples from collaborators originated in the United States, Italy and Spain and spanned both the acute and convalescent phases of COVID-19. The material from the prospective study consisted of cDNA or gDNA derived from T cells, B-cell-depleted T cells, or PBMCs. Deeply sampled blood TCRbeta repertoires from subjects exposed to, actively infected with, or recovered from COVID-19 were included in the dataset. The repertoires were released in a freely available public database intended as a resource for research on the immune response to SARS-CoV-2. The samples were drawn from two sources: the first 160 participants of the ongoing ImmuneRACE study, and some 1,300 subjects contributed by 6 global collaborators. Sample metadata almost always included a de-identified subject ID, COVID-19 status, age in years and sex. HLA class I and class II types, where available, came from metadata supplied by the sample provider rather than from assay-based typing. Broad study findings and their caveats: The amount of clinical and demographic metadata varied by source and participant and was provided uncurated.

The collaborating institutions used their own protocols to collect whole blood in K2EDTA tubes. Collaborator samples were shipped for TCRbeta analysis as frozen whole blood, isolated PBMCs, or DNA extracted from either sample type. The immunoSEQ Assay, a bias-controlled multiplex PCR, was used to amplify TCRbeta CDR3 regions from genomic DNA. In the source study's methods: Nucleated cell counts per sample were estimated from amplification of reference gene primers within the assay. Sequence reads were collapsed and filtered to measure the absolute abundance of every unique TCRbeta CDR3 rearrangement. Productive Simpson clonality was computed per sample as the square root of Simpson's diversity index over productive rearrangements. TCRdb stores this immuneACCESS table with in-frame sequences only. Part of the clones is absent; in the studies checked, under half of the shortfall reflects unresolved V genes, and no reason is known for the rest. V, J and clone size are taken as reported in that table, and D and trimming were inferred from the DNA itself. In all, the sample holds about 64,000 clones, and around three quarters of those were seen once. 4% to 5.5% of the sample comes from the top ten.

The CDR3 starts with the cysteine, ends with the phenylalanine, and has 18 residues. Only the CDR3 portion is preserved as DNA: 54 bases, with reading frame beginning at the first base. The germline V gene provides CDR1 SGHVS and CDR2 FQNEAQ. Cut back by 5 bases and 1 base, the V and J ends lie 21 bases apart. This clonotype was obtained from a human donor in a cohort sampled during active COVID-19. This sequence uses TRBV7-8 and TRBJ1-5; D gene: possibly TRBD1, on 5 matching bases. The sample consisted of peripheral blood. CDR3 loop: CASSAGDWGVGSNQPQHF. The bases read TGTGCCAGCAGCGCGGGGGACTGGGGGGTAGGCAGCAATCAGCCCCAGCATTTT. This CDR3, with the reference TRBV7-8 and TRBJ1-5 proteins standing in past its ends, gives the full variable domain GAGVSQSPRYKVAKRGQDVALRCDPISGHVSLFWYQQALGQGPEFLTYFQNEAQLDKSGLPSDRFFAERPEGSVSTLKIQRTQQEDSAVYLCASSAGDWGVGSNQPQHFGDGTRLSIL.